The source of this T cell receptor (beta chain) is a study of shared clonotypes between healthy human individuals (dated by TCRdb to about 2020). Some background on the complete study: A few men and a couple of women, aged 18 to 49 years, made up the cohort. To increase sequencing depth and limit assay-specific biases, different laboratories used diverse techniques to prepare libraries and sequence TCR repertoires. For each donor, CD4 naive and CD4 memory were each given three plates, CD8 naive was given two plates, and CD8 memory was given one plate. The study deeply sequenced blood TCR repertoires of roughly five healthy adults to estimate repertoire size and the extent of clonotype sharing between individuals. Between about 0.8 and 9.5 billion PBMCs per donor were obtained by leukapheresis. What the research found in general, with its limitations: Sampling was restricted to blood, and TCR repertoires in tissues likely differ from the TCR repertoires found in blood. Based on pairwise subsampling, the degree of clonotype sharing among donors was expected to be affected by sequencing depth. Higher generation probabilities were observed for clonotypes shared by all four sorted-subset donors than for non-shared clonotypes. The genetic and exposure-history diversity represented was limited by the small number of donors. Across a handful of donors, 4.5% to 6.5% of naive CD4, more than 3% of naive CD8, roughly 2.3% of memory CD4, and approximately 0.4% of memory CD8 clonotypes were shared. Naive subsets generally had larger estimated clonotype richness than memory subsets. Incomplete sequencing was indicated by rarefaction of sorted-subset datasets, despite the large sequencing depth.

Using the deep immunoSEQ assay, multiplex PCR amplified TCR CDR3 regions from genomic DNA. For each cell subset, the extracted genomic DNA was distributed evenly across all wells of several immunoSEQ 96-well plates, and each plate served as one replicate. Each replicate PCR for sorted subsets received about 200 ng genomic DNA, equal to roughly 30,000 T cell genomes. The purified libraries were quantified using a Qubit 3.0 fluorometer, sized with a Bioanalyzer 2100, and then quantified again using the KAPA Library Quantification kit. Every immunoSEQ 96-well plate was sequenced on a dedicated single-read 150-cycle Illumina NextSeq 550 flow cell. The study's processing was this. Because the immunoSEQ output held only junctional sequences and lacked quality scores, the filtering could not match the filtering applied to full-length reads. To assign V/J genes and CDR3, sequences were annotated against IMGT germline references using PyIR, a Python wrapper for IgBLAST v1.9. Reads were removed for weak V/J assignments (E-value above 1e-6), missing CDR3, stop codons, out-of-frame junctions, or ambiguous translated residues. A V3J clonotype was defined by an identical inferred V gene, J gene, and CDR3 amino acid sequence. The percentage overlap between two repertoires was calculated by dividing the number of shared unique clonotypes by the size of the smaller repertoire. Three approaches were used to assess repertoire richness: RTK rarefaction, the Chao1 estimator, and Recon v2.1 estimates of unobserved clonotypes. Generation probabilities for all TCRbeta clonotypes obtained by the gDNA method from a handful of donors were computed using OLGA. TCRdb obtained this table from immuneACCESS and retained in-frame rearrangements with V and J assigned. These tables miss some clones; where compared with another copy, unresolved V genes account for less than half of the shortfall, and the remainder is unexplained. D and trimming come from the DNA, and the V and J calls and clone size come from that table. The sample table holds a few million clones, of which 85% to 95% were seen once. Jointly, the top ten make up roughly 0.14% of the sample.

Details on this clone: Its antigen specificity is not known. Base qualities were left out, and no much larger clone turns up one base away.

Donors were healthy HIV-negative adults with no recently reported acute infections or vaccinations. Every donor was a Caucasian adult living in Nashville, Tennessee, USA. CD4+ T cells were enriched by magnetic negative selection; naive cells were then positively selected on CD45RA, and the negative fraction formed the memory subset. Blood was collected by leukapheresis, and PBMCs were isolated by Ficoll-Histopaque density gradient centrifugation and then cryopreserved in liquid nitrogen vapor phase. Analytical flow cytometry was used to check the purity and quantity of each magnetically sorted T cell population. From each sorted fraction, genomic DNA was isolated and quantified by UV absorbance on a Nanodrop 2000c. The receptor was isolated from a man in his late teens or twenties in good health. The sample was naive CD4+ T cells sorted from blood. This specimen's cell subset or site label, per the study, means: CD45RA+ positively selected.

At the DNA level, the sequence is TGTGCCAGTTCCGGGACCCTCAATGAGCAGTTCTTC. It translates as CASSGTLNEQFF. The chain was built from TRBV11-3 and TRBJ2-1; the D call could be TRBD1 or TRBD2, with each sharing 5 bases. V and J are truncated by 9 bases and 6 bases respectively, leaving an intervening sequence of 12 bases. Sequences SGHNT (CDR1) and YENEEA (CDR2) are obtained from the germline V gene. The CDR3 contains 12 residues, cysteine and phenylalanine counted. Only CDR3 DNA is held: 36 bases, read in frame from base 1.